This TCR beta chain was captured by sequencing in a study of glioma-infiltrating T cells after dendritic cell vaccination. Study details: Between about 2003 and 2013, patients got autologous tumor lysate-pulsed dendritic cell vaccines. Overall study findings and caveats: Estimated pretreatment TIL content predicted outcome after dendritic cell vaccination.

As for this clone: What it binds is unknown.

The PCR used 60 V beta and 13 J beta primers. Profiled with immunoSEQ multiplex PCR; TCRdb holds only in-frame clones, not every one. The sample lists around 87,000 clones, 80% to 85% occurring once. This CDR3 contains 15 residues. Trimming took 4 bases from V and 5 from J; bases not matched to a gene: 9. The germline V gene encodes CDR1 SGDLS and CDR2 YYNGEE. Time point defined: after dendritic cell vaccination, including at tumor progression/relapse. None of the glioblastoma patients had an isocitrate dehydrogenase mutation. The input for sequencing was blood, taken after dendritic cell vaccination. The sequence was obtained from a human donor with glioblastoma. This chain connects TRBV9 to TRBJ2-3; the match to TRBD2 covers 8 bases. In nucleotides, the CDR3 is TGTGCCAGCAGCCCTCGGGGGGGTCTCCTAGATACGCAGTATTTT. Its translation: CASSPRGGLLDTQYF.